This TCR beta chain was observed in a study of blood T cell repertoires in COVID-19. Across the study: Samples representing acute and convalescent COVID-19 were sourced from the United States, Italy and Spain. PBMCs, B-cell-depleted T cells, or T cells provided the cDNA or gDNA that made up the material.

Some clones are missing from TCRdb's copy, which holds only in-frame ones; the method was immunoSEQ multiplex PCR. The data contain 180,000 or so clones, 86% of them singletons. Trimming removed 6 bases from V and 5 bases from J; junction bases left unmatched: 9. The CDR3 spans 15 residues. Per germline, CDR1 SQVTM and CDR2 ANQGSEA. This clonotype was obtained from a man aged 18 to 30 with acute or convalescent COVID-19. V gene TRBV29-1 combines with J gene TRBJ2-2; 10 bases are a match to TRBD1. The sample taken for sequencing was peripheral blood. CDR3: CSVAGTGVETGELFF. CDR3 DNA sequence: TGCAGCGTAGCGGGGACAGGGGTCGAGACCGGGGAGCTGTTTTTT.